The T cell receptor beta chain described here comes from a study of T cell changes during pregnancy in multiple sclerosis. The table came from immunoSEQ multiplex PCR; TCRdb's copy has only in-frame clones and leaves some out. The sample lists nearly 45,000 clones, approximately 96% occurring once. Trimming left V 1 base short and J 9 bases short, with 16 bases between. CDR1 is SGHTA and CDR2 is FQGTGA in the germline V gene. The CDR3 is 14 amino acids. Here the sequenced sample was peripheral blood, taken in the second trimester of pregnancy. The source of this sequence is a female donor with multiple sclerosis, enrolled in a pregnancy study. This chain joins TRBV7-3 and TRBJ2-7; the D gene is possibly TRBD2 (6 bases). The CDR3 sequence is CASSLNGGLSGQYF. CDR3 in DNA: TGTGCCAGCAGCTTAAACGGAGGACTATCCGGGCAGTACTTC.